The 2 T cell receptor beta chains given below trace back to one sample, sequenced in a study of blood T cell repertoires in COVID-19. Method: immunoSEQ multiplex PCR; TCRdb's copy keeps in-frame clones and lacks some. The sample holds 25,000 to 30,000 clones, approximately 84% seen once. Sequencing was carried out using peripheral blood. Receptors originate from a woman aged 55-69 years with acute or convalescent COVID-19.

The chain carries TRBV11-2 and TRBJ2-3; 8 nucleotides match TRBD2. Germline V CDR1 and CDR2: SGHAT, FQNNGV. CDR3 size: 15 residues. Trimming took 6 bases from V and 2 from J; bases not matched to a gene: 7. CDR3 nucleotide sequence: TGTGCCAGCAGAGTAGCGGGGCACACCACAGATACGCAGTATTTT. Translating it yields CASRVAGHTTDTQYF.

The rearrangement links TRBV28 to TRBJ1-4; D is undetermined. In germline, CDR1 is MDHEN, CDR2 SYDVKM. The CDR3 is 12 amino acids. V lost 2 bases to trimming and J lost 11 bases, with 9 bases between them. The CDR3 region has the DNA TGTGCCAGCAGTTTAGGAGGAGTTAAACTGTTTTTT. It translates to CASSLGGVKLFF. The full variable domain, with the rest looked up from reference TRBV28 and TRBJ1-4, is DVKVTQSSRYLVKRTGEKVFLECVQDMDHENMFWYRQDPGLGLRLIYFSYDVKMKEKGDIPEGYSVSREKKERFSLILESASTNQTSMYLCASSLGGVKLFFGSGTQLSVL.